The subject of this entry is one T cell receptor (beta chain). This sample is part of a study of blood T cell repertoires in COVID-19. On the study more broadly: The analysed material was cDNA or gDNA that came from T cells, B-cell-depleted T cells, or PBMCs.

The V gene's germline CDR1 is MDHEN and CDR2 SYDVKM. The CDR3 length is 16 residues. The trim removed 7 bases at V and 6 bases at J, leaving 15 bases unmatched. Method: immunoSEQ multiplex PCR; TCRdb's copy keeps in-frame clones and lacks some. The sample holds some 42,000 clones, 90% seen once. The receptor was isolated from a man aged 45-60 years with active COVID-19. The sample was peripheral blood. The chain joins TRBV28 to TRBJ1-1; TRBD1 matches 9 bases. The CDR3 protein is CASTLGPGQGTAEAFF. CDR3 nucleotides: TGTGCCAGCACATTGGGACCCGGACAGGGGACGGCTGAAGCTTTCTTT.